Listed here are 5 T cell receptor beta chains from one sample, sequenced in a study of T cells after yellow fever vaccination. TCRdb used MiXCR to reprocess the 5' RACE reads, holding one entry per CDR3 protein. The sample lists about 310,000 distinct CDR3 sequences; about 3.5% were seen once. The sequenced sample was PBMCs, obtained on the day of the yellow fever booster vaccination. The receptor set was obtained from a man younger than 30 who received the YFV17D yellow fever vaccine.

A remark on this clonotype: As the CDR3 is not closed by the conserved phenylalanine or tryptophan, this likely results from a read error. CDR3 sequence reads: CASRKTGETSEQFL. In nucleotides, the CDR3 is TGTGCCAGCAGGAAGACGGGGGAGACCAGTGAGCAGTTCCTC. This rearrangement joins TRBV7-3 to TRBJ2-1, with a weak D call TRBD2 (6 bases). Per the germline V gene, CDR1 is SGHTA and CDR2 is FQGTGA. CDR3 size: 14 residues. V was pared by 6 bases and J by 9 bases, with 18 bases between.

This clonotype was picked up many times. The genes are TRBV29-1 and TRBJ1-4; D gene uncertain. V was cut by 7 bases and J by 7 bases, with 16 bases left in between. This CDR3 contains 13 residues. Germline loops: CDR1 SQVTM, CDR2 ANQGSEA. In DNA, the CDR3 is TGCAGCGCCTGCGAACCTTTGGGTGAAAAACTGTTTTTT. Amino acids: CSACEPLGEKLFF. The full variable domain, with the rest looked up from reference TRBV29-1 and TRBJ1-4, is SAVISQKPSRDICQRGTSLTIQCQVDSQVTMMFWYRQQPGQSLTLIATANQGSEATYESGFVIDKFPISRPNLTFSTLTVSNMSPEDSSIYLCSACEPLGEKLFFGSGTQLSVL.

This clonotype has a handful of counts. The chain uses TRBV6-4 and TRBJ2-3; maybe TRBD1 (6 bases). The CDR3 totals 14 residues. V was shortened by 4 bases and J by 7 bases, with 15 bases between the two germline ends. Germline V gene sequence: CDR1 MRHNA, CDR2 SNTAGT. The CDR3 loop reads CASSVEAGVYTQYF. CDR3 DNA sequence: TGTGCCAGCAGTGTCGAGGCAGGGGTATATACGCAGTATTTT.

This clonotype was detected ten times or more. The rearrangement joins TRBV19 to TRBJ2-5; D perhaps matches TRBD2 (6 bases). V was cut by 11 bases and J by 4 bases, with 11 bases left in between. The length of the CDR3 is 11 residues. Germline CDR1 LNHDA, CDR2 SQIVND (reference sequence). This chain's CDR3 is CAVRRGETQYF. The CDR3 region has the DNA TGTGCCGTCCGGAGGGGAGAGACCCAGTACTTC.

As regards this clonotype: A clone one base away is much larger, so this may be a read error. This sequence joins TRBV6-2 or TRBV6-3 and TRBJ2-7; a weak D match, TRBD2 (5 bases). V was shortened by 6 bases and J by 0 bases, with 39 bases between the two germline ends. This CDR3 is built from 23 residues. Looked up from germline, CDR1 is MNHEY and CDR2 is SVGEGT. The CDR3 coding sequence is TGTGCCAGCAGGAACCCCGACCCGGTTAAACCGAATCTCGCCGCTGCGGGCTCCTACGAGCAGTACTTC. Protein: CASRNPDPVKPNLAAAGSYEQYF.